This record covers a single T cell receptor beta chain. Antigen specificity is unknown. The PCR had 60 Vbeta and 13 Jbeta primers. The protocol was immunoSEQ multiplex PCR, while the TCRdb copy is restricted to in-frame clones and leaves out a portion. Altogether around 100,000 clones are present, about 70% being singletons, with the ten largest covering 2.1%. The CDR3 has 15 amino acids. CDR1 is GTSNPN and CDR2 is SVGIG in the germline V gene (reference sequence). Trimming stripped 1 base from V and 5 bases from J, with 16 bases between. The data derive from a study of cytomegalovirus exposure and HLA in healthy donors. Points from the study as a whole: Three of the chains that were CMV-associated were confirmed in vitro to be specific for CMV antigens. Highest at DRB1 and lowest at HLA-C, TCR association rates differed among HLA loci in a later analysis. Donors were assumed by presence/absence analyses to have roughly uniform sequencing depth. Highly shared sequence variants in one cluster were likely a sequencing artifact.

Input material: PBMCs. This sequence joins TRBV30 and TRBJ2-3, with D unclear. This receptor was identified in a man younger than 45 in good health and CMV-seronegative. The CDR3 loop is CAWSAWKTNRDTQYF. The CDR3 DNA follows: TGTGCCTGGAGTGCGTGGAAAACCAACAGAGATACGCAGTATTTT.